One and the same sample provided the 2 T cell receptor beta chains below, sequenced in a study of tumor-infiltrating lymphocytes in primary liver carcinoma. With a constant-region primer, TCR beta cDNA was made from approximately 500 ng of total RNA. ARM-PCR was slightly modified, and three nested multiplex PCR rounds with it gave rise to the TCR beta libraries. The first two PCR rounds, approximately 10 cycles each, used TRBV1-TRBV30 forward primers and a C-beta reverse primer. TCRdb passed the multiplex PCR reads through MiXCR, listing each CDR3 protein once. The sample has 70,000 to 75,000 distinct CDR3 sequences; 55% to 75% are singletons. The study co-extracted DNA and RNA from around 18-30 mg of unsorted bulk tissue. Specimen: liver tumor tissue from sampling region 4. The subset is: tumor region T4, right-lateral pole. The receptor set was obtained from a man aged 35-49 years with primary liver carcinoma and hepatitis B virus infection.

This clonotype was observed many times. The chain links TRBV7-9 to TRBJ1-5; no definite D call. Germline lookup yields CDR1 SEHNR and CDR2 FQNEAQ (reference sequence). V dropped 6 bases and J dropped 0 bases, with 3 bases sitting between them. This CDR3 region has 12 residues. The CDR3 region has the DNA TGTGCCAGCAGTCATAGCAATCAGCCCCAGCATTTT. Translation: CASSHSNQPQHF. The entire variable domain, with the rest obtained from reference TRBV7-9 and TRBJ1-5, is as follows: DTGVSQNPRHKITKRGQNVTFRCDPISEHNRLYWYRQTLGQGPEFLTYFQNEAQLEKSRLLSDRFSAERPKGSFSTLEIQRTEQGDSAMYLCASSHSNQPQHFGDGTRLSIL.

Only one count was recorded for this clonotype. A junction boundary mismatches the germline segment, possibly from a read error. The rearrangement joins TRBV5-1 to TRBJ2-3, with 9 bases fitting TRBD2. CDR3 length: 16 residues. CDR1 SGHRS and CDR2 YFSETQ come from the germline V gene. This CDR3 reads CASSSCGRASTDTQYF. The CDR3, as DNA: TGCGCCAGCAGCTCATGCGGGAGGGCGAGCACTGATACGCAGTATTTT.